This TCR beta chain was sequenced during a study of beta chain features in type 1 diabetes. A note on this clone: Its antigen is still unknown.

Isolated RNA was reverse transcribed in full, so expressed TCRB transcripts were sequenced. Only in-frame clones appear in the TCRdb table, and some are missing; sequencing was by immunoSEQ multiplex PCR. In the table there are fewer than 650,000 clones, around 15% of which are singletons. The study, taken as a whole, reports: VDJ junctions in type 1 diabetes patients carried more deletions and fewer insertions. Sequencing from cDNA could over-represent high-TCR-expressing cells.

Each donor gave one heparinised blood draw averaging around 120 mL. All of the sorted populations showed purity greater than 95%. Germline values: CDR1 GTSNPN, CDR2 SVGIG (reference sequence). This CDR3 is built from 14 residues. The V end was cut by 5 bases, the J end by 4 bases, with 15 bases between. The specimen was naive CD4+ T cells from blood. The TCR comes from a man younger than 35 in good health. V usage is TRBV30 and J usage is TRBJ1-3; D not certain. Here the CDR3 reads CAWGRKGWGNTIYF. In DNA, the CDR3 is TGTGCCTGGGGACGCAAAGGGTGGGGAAACACCATATATTTT.